The rows below give T cell receptor beta chains drawn from one sample of a study of cytomegalovirus exposure and HLA in healthy donors. Produced via immunoSEQ multiplex PCR; TCRdb's table is partial and in-frame only. The sample has some 220,000 clones, just under 85% seen once; the top ten hold about 0.58%. The source material was PBMCs. The receptors were gathered from a middle-aged woman in good health and CMV-seronegative. Each CDR3 is given with its conserved first and last residue. D genes are given only for firm matches. Not all rows give a size; the values are once, few, many and, for expanded clones, a class.

J gene,V gene,clone size,D gene,CDR3 DNA,CDR3 protein
TRBJ2-1,TRBV29-1,-,-,TGCAGCGGTTACCGGGACTTATCCTACAATGAGCAGTTCTTC,CSGYRDLSYNEQFF
TRBJ2-2,TRBV7-3,-,-,TGTTCCAGCAGCCCTTACACCGGGGAGCTGTTTTTT,CSSSPYTGELFF
TRBJ2-2,TRBV7-3,-,-,TGTGCCAGCAGCTTGTCAGGCCCGGTGACCGGGGAGCTGTTTTTT,CASSLSGPVTGELFF
TRBJ2-3,TRBV4-2,-,-,TGTGCCAGCAGCCAAGATAAAGACTCAGTTAGCACAGATACGCAGTATTTT,CASSQDKDSVSTDTQYF
TRBJ2-1,TRBV7-2,-,TRBD1,TGTGCCAGCGGATCCGGGACAGGGGGCAATGAGCAGTTCTTC,CASGSGTGGNEQFF
TRBJ1-4,TRBV9,-,TRBD1,TGTGCCAGCAGCGAGGGAGGACAGGGGAGAGTTCAAGTTAATGAAAAACTGTTTTTT,CASSEGGQGRVQVNEKLFF
TRBJ2-1,TRBV27,-,-,TGTGCCAGCAGCCAACAGGGTACTAGCGATGAGCAGTTCTTC,CASSQQGTSDEQFF
TRBJ2-1,TRBV5-1,-,TRBD2,TGCGCCAGCAGGACTAGCGGGGGTGCTAGTTACAATGAGCAGTTCTTC,CASRTSGGASYNEQFF
TRBJ1-1,TRBV29-1,-,-,TGCAGCGTTGTGTCTCACACTGAAGCTTTCTTT,CSVVSHTEAFF
TRBJ2-2,TRBV6-1,-,-,TGTGCCAGCAGTGATCAGGGCGTCAGGACCGGGGAGCTGTTTTTT,CASSDQGVRTGELFF
TRBJ1-4,TRBV15,-,-,TGTGCCACCAGCGACCGGGGGACAACTAATGAAAAACTGTTTTTT,CATSDRGTTNEKLFF
TRBJ2-7,TRBV27,-,TRBD2,TGTGCCAGCAGTTTATCGTTAGCGGGGGGCGCCAAGCAGTACTTC,CASSLSLAGGAKQYF
TRBJ1-4,TRBV25-1,-,TRBD1,TGTGCCAGCAGTACAAGACAGGGGTTGCATGAAAAACTGTTTTTT,CASSTRQGLHEKLFF
TRBJ2-4,TRBV9,-,-,TGTGCCAGCAGCGTAGCCGCGGGACTAGCCAAAAACATTCAGTACTTC,CASSVAAGLAKNIQYF
TRBJ1-1,TRBV7-9,-,-,TGTGCCAGCAGCTTACCGGGGAACACTGAAGCTTTCTTT,CASSLPGNTEAFF
TRBJ2-1,TRBV5-1,-,TRBD1,TGCGCCAGCAGCTTAGGGGGCGCGGGTGGCAATGAGCAGTTCTTC,CASSLGGAGGNEQFF
TRBJ2-1,TRBV7-8,-,-,TGTGCCAGCAGCCTTAACACTGAGCAGTTCTTC,CASSLNTEQFF
TRBJ2-5,TRBV5-6,-,-,TGTGCCAGCAGCTCCACGGGATACGAAGAGACCCAGTACTTC,CASSSTGYEETQYF
TRBJ2-1,TRBV7-8,-,TRBD1,TGTGCCAGCAGCTTGCGGACAGGGGGTGTGGCGTTAAATGAGCAGTTCTTC,CASSLRTGGVALNEQFF
TRBJ2-5,TRBV11-3,-,-,TGTGCCAGCAGCCCTTCTAGGGGCAGGGAGACCCAGTACTTC,CASSPSRGRETQYF
TRBJ2-1,TRBV9,-,-,TGTGCCAGCAGCGGGACACCAGCCAATGAGCAGTTCTTC,CASSGTPANEQFF
TRBJ1-1,TRBV5-6,few,-,TGTGCCAGCAGCCCCGACAGTCTTACTGAAGCTTTCTTT,CASSPDSLTEAFF
TRBJ2-7,TRBV28,-,-,TGTGCCAGCAGTTCGTACACCCTAGCGGACAGGGATCACGAGCAGTACTTC,CASSSYTLADRDHEQYF
TRBJ2-7,TRBV25-1,-,-,TGTGCCAGCAGTGAAGCATTCCCAGTGGAGCAGTACTTC,CASSEAFPVEQYF
TRBJ1-6,TRBV5-6,once,-,TGTGCCAGCAGCTTGGATGTTGGGCAGTCACCCCTCCACTTT,CASSLDVGQSPLHF
TRBJ1-6,TRBV14,-,TRBD1,TGTGCCAGCAGCCGATACGACAGGGAGAATTCACCCCTCCACTTT,CASSRYDRENSPLHF
TRBJ2-3,TRBV7-2,-,-,TGTGCCAGCAGCTTCGTTCTCACTAGCACAGATACGCAGTATTTT,CASSFVLTSTDTQYF
TRBJ1-4,TRBV7-2,-,-,TGTGCCAGCAGCTCAGGGCCCCGGGATGAAAAACTGTTTTTT,CASSSGPRDEKLFF
TRBJ1-6,TRBV29-1,-,TRBD1,TGCAGCGCCCGGGACAGGGATAATTCACCCCTCCACTTT,CSARDRDNSPLHF
TRBJ2-5,TRBV7-3,-,-,TGTGCCAGCAGCGACGGGGTCTTAGAGACCCAGTACTTC,CASSDGVLETQYF
TRBJ1-4,TRBV4-2,-,-,TGTGCCAGCAGCCAAAGGACACCCCCTGCAACTAATGAAAAACTGTTTTTT,CASSQRTPPATNEKLFF
TRBJ1-6,TRBV7-6,-,TRBD1,TGTGCCAGCAGCTTAGAGGGGGCAGGGAGTTCACCCCTCCACTTT,CASSLEGAGSSPLHF
TRBJ1-1,TRBV6-1,-,-,TGTGCCAGCAGTGACGGGGAATTCGGTGTCTCCGGGTCGGCTTTCTTT,CASSDGEFGVSGSAFF
TRBJ2-2,TRBV14,-,-,TGTGCCAGCAGCCTTCGGTCCCGCACCGGGGAGCTGTTTTTT,CASSLRSRTGELFF
TRBJ2-4,TRBV6-1,-,TRBD2,TGTGCCAGCAGTGAGGGACTAGATCGCTACCACATTCAGTACTTC,CASSEGLDRYHIQYF
TRBJ2-7,TRBV9,-,TRBD2,TGTGCCAGCAGCGTCGGTGGGACTAGCGGTGTGTACGAGCAGTACTTC,CASSVGGTSGVYEQYF
TRBJ1-2,TRBV5-4,-,-,TGTGCCAGCAGCCTCGACAGGAATGGCTACACCTTC,CASSLDRNGYTF
TRBJ1-5,TRBV19,-,TRBD1,TGTGCCAGTAGTACGGACAGGGAGGGCAATCAGCCCCAGCATTTT,CASSTDREGNQPQHF
TRBJ1-5,TRBV2,-,-,TGTGCCAGCAGTGAAGTTCGAAGTCTGAGTCAGCCCCAGCATTTT,CASSEVRSLSQPQHF
TRBJ1-2,TRBV6-5,-,TRBD1,TGTGCCAGCAGTTCCGGAGGGACAGGGAACTATGGCTACACCTTC,CASSSGGTGNYGYTF
TRBJ2-5,TRBV7-2,-,TRBD1,TGTGCCAGCAGCCAACGCGGACAGGGCCCAGCTCGGACCCAGTACTTC,CASSQRGQGPARTQYF
TRBJ2-1,TRBV28,-,TRBD2,TGTGCCAGCAGTTCCCACGGGGGGGCCGGGTACAATGAGCAGTTCTTC,CASSSHGGAGYNEQFF
TRBJ1-5,TRBV27,-,-,TGTGCCAGCAGTTCTTACAGCTCCCGAGATCAGCCCCAGCATTTT,CASSSYSSRDQPQHF
TRBJ2-3,TRBV5-1,few,TRBD2,TGCGCCAGCAGTTTGAGCGGGGCGTTAGATACGCAGTATTTT,CASSLSGALDTQYF
TRBJ2-7,TRBV7-8,-,TRBD1,TGTGCCAGCAGCCCCACAGGGGCCTCCTACGAGCAGTACTTC,CASSPTGASYEQYF
TRBJ2-3,TRBV29-1,-,TRBD1,TGCAGCGTCACCGGGACAGGGGTAGATACGCAGTATTTT,CSVTGTGVDTQYF
TRBJ1-1,TRBV2,few,-,TGTGCCAGCAAGGGGAGGGGCTACACTGAAGCTTTCTTT,CASKGRGYTEAFF
TRBJ2-7,TRBV10-3,-,-,TGTGCCATCAGTGATGGATTGGACAGCGAGTACTTC,CAISDGLDSEYF
TRBJ2-1,TRBV7-8,-,TRBD2,TGTGCCAGCAGCTTAGTGACGGGGGGGCCTTACAATGAGCAGTTCTTC,CASSLVTGGPYNEQFF